The following is a T cell receptor (beta chain) sequence with its context. Its antigen is unknown. This entry belongs to a study of cytomegalovirus exposure and HLA in healthy donors. Study-level results: Donors were assumed by presence/absence analyses to have roughly uniform sequencing depth. At a 0.05 false discovery rate, a later analysis found some 17,000 TCR beta sequences to be associated with HLA alleles. A link between a missense DCLRE1C variant and TCR beta V- and J-gene trimming emerged from a later analysis.

Primers for the PCR totalled 60 Vbeta and 13 Jbeta. Here immunoSEQ multiplex PCR was the method, and the copy in TCRdb shows in-frame clones only, minus some. The data show about 140,000 clones, with roughly 80% seen just once and around 4.5% held by the top ten. V lost 7 bases, J lost 2 bases, and 11 bases stayed unmatched. The CDR3 contains 16 residues. Germline V lookup: CDR1 LNHDA, CDR2 SQIVND (reference sequence). V is TRBV19 and J is TRBJ1-5; TRBD1 aligns across 7 bases. This sequence originates from a man aged 40-49 years in good health and CMV-seropositive. The material sequenced was PBMCs. This CDR3 reads CASNGLRGRGNQPQHF. DNA of the CDR3: TGTGCCAGTAATGGGCTGAGGGGGCGGGGCAATCAGCCCCAGCATTTT.